This T cell receptor (beta chain) was found in a study of response to subunit inactivated influenza vaccine listed by TCRdb under 2018. In terms of the full investigation: Deep quantitative profiling of the T cell receptor repertoire was used in the study to follow responses to a trivalent subunit inactivated influenza vaccine.

Libraries were built with RT-PCR. The run used an Illumina HiSeq 2500. Starting from the raw public reads, TCRdb applied fastp trimming at Q25, assembled clones with MiXCR and retained in-frame beta chains. Every CDR3 protein is listed once, alongside the most common genes and DNA of its rows. This sample holds 500,000 to 650,000 distinct CDR3 sequences; 7.6% were observed only once. Approximately 13% of the sample is in the top ten clones. As to this clonotype: The antigen it recognizes is unknown. Qualities for individual bases were not recorded, and no much larger clone is one base off.

On the study overall, not on this receptor specifically: According to the authors, only a limited number of new T cells may be recruited by each seasonal influenza vaccination.

This clonotype originated in a man in his fifties or sixties who received an inactivated influenza vaccine. Donor details come from another sample of the same person, matched by shared clones. The material sequenced was PBMCs from blood, taken less than 30 months after vaccination.

In nucleotides, the sequence is TGTGCCATTGTTGCAGGGGGTGGGAACTATGGCTACACCTTC. It translates to CAIVAGGGNYGYTF. The sequence joins TRBV10-3 to TRBJ1-2, with TRBD1 matching 7 junction bases. The CDR3 contains 14 residues, cysteine and phenylalanine counted. Of all the DNA, just the CDR3 is kept, 42 bases in frame from base 1. Trimming accounts for 9 bases at V and 2 bases at J, while the number of junction bases matched to no gene is 9. For CDR1 and CDR2, the germline V gene lists ENHRY and SYGVKD.